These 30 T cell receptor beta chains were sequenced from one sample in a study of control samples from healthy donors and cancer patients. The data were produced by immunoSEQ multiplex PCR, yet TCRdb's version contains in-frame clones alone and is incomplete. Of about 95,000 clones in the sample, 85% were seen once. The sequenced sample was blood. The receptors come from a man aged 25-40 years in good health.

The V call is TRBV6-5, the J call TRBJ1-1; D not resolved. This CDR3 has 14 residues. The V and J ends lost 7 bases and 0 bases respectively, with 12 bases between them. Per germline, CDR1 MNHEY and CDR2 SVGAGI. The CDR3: CASIGRGVNTEAFF. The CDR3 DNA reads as TGTGCCAGCATAGGGCGGGGAGTGAACACTGAAGCTTTCTTT.

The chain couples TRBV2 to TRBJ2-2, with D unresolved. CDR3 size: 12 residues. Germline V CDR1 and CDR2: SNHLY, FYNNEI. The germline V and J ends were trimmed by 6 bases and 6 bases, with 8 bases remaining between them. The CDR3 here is CASSPQAGELFF. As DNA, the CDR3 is TGTGCCAGCAGCCCGCAGGCCGGGGAGCTGTTTTTT. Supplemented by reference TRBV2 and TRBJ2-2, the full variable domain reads EPEVTQTPSHQVTQMGQEVILRCVPISNHLYFYWYRQILGQKVEFLVSFYNNEISEKSEIFDDQFSVERPDGSNFTLKIRSTKLEDSAMYFCASSPQAGELFFGEGSRLTVL.

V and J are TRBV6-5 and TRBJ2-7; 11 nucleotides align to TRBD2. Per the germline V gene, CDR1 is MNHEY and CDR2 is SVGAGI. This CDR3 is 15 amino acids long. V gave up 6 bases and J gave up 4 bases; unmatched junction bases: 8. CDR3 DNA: TGTGCCAGCAGCCGCGGTGGGACTAGCGGATACGAGCAGTACTTC. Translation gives CASSRGGTSGYEQYF.

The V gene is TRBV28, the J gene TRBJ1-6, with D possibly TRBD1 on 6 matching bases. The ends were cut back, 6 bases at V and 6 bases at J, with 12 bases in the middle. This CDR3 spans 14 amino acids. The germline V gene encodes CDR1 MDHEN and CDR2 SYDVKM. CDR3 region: CASRPQGINSPLHF. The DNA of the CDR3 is TGTGCCAGCAGACCTCAGGGGATTAATTCACCCCTCCACTTT.

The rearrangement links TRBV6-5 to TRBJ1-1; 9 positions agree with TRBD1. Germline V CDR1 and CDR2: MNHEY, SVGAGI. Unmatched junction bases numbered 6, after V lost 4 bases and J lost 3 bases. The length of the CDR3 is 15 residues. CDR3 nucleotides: TGTGCCAGCAGTTCAAGACAGGGGGGAGACACTGAAGCTTTCTTT. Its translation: CASSSRQGGDTEAFF.

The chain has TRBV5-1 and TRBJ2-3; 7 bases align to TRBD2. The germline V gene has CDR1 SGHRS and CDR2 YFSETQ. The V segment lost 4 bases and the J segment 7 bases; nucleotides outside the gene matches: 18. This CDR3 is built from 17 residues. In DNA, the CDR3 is TGCGCCAGCAGCGGAACACTAGCGCCGGGCGGTTTGTATACGCAGTATTTT. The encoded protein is CASSGTLAPGGLYTQYF.

CDR3: CASSWGLAGDTQYF. CDR3 DNA: TGTGCCAGCAGCTGGGGACTAGCAGGCGATACGCAGTATTTT. The V gene is TRBV13, the J gene TRBJ2-3; the match to TRBD2 covers 9 bases. Germline V lookup: CDR1 PRHDT, CDR2 FYEKMQ (reference sequence). CDR3 size: 14 residues. With V trimmed by 4 bases and J by 6 bases, 5 bases remained unmatched.

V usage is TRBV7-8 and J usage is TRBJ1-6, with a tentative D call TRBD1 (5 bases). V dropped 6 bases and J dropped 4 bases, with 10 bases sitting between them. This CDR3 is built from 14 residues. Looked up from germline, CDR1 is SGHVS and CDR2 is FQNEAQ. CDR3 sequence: CASRRRQYNSPLHF. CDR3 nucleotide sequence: TGTGCCAGCAGACGGAGACAGTATAATTCACCCCTCCACTTT.

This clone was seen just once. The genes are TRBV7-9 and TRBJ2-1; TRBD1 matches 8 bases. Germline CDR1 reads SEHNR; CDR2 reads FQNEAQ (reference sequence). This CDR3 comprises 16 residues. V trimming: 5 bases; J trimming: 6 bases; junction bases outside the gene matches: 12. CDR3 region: CASSRLTGGTLNEQFF. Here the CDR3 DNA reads TGTGCCAGCAGCCGACTTACAGGGGGTACCCTCAATGAGCAGTTCTTC. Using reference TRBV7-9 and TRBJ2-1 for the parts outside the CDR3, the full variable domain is DTGVSQNPRHKITKRGQNVTFRCDPISEHNRLYWYRQTLGQGPEFLTYFQNEAQLEKSRLLSDRFSAERPKGSFSTLEIQRTEQGDSAMYLCASSRLTGGTLNEQFFGPGTRLTVL.

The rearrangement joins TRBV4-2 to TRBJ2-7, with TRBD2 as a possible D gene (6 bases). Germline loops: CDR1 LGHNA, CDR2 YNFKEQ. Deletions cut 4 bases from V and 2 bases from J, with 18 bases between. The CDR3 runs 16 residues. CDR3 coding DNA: TGTGCCAGCAGCCCAGTAGGTGGGAGGCCCCCCTACGAGCAGTACTTC. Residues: CASSPVGGRPPYEQYF.

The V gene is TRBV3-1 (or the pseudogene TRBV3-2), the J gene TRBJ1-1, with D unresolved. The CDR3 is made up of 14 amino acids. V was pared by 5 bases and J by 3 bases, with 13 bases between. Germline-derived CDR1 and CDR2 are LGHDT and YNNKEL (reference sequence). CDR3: CASSSGLLDTEAFF. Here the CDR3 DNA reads TGTGCCAGCAGCTCGGGCCTGTTGGACACTGAAGCTTTCTTT.

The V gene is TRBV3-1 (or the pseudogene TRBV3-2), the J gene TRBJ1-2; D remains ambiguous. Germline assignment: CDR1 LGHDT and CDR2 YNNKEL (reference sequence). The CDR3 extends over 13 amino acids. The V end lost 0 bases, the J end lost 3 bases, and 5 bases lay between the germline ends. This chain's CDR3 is CASSQEVDYGYTF. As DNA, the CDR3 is TGTGCCAGCAGCCAAGAGGTGGACTATGGCTACACCTTC.

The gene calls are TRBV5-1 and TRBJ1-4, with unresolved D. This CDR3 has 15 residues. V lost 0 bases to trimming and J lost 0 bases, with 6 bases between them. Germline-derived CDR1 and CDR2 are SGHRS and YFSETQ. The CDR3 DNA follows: TGCGCCAGCAGCTTGGGGGTTGCAACTAATGAAAAACTGTTTTTT. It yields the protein CASSLGVATNEKLFF. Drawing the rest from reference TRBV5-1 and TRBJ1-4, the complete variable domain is KAGVTQTPRYLIKTRGQQVTLSCSPISGHRSVSWYQQTPGQGLQFLFEYFSETQRNKGNFPGRFSGRQFSNSRSEMNVSTLELGDSALYLCASSLGVATNEKLFFGSGTQLSVL.

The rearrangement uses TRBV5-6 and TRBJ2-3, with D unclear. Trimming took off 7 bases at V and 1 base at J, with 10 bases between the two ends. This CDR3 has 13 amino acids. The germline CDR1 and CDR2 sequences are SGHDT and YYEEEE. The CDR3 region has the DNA TGTGCCAGCCTCTTGGATCGCACAGATACGCAGTATTTT. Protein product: CASLLDRTDTQYF.

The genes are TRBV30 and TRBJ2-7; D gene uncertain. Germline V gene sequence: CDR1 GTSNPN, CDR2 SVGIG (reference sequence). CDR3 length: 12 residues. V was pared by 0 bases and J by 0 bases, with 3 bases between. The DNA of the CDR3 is TGTGCCTGGAGTGTTCTCTCCTACGAGCAGTACTTC. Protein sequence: CAWSVLSYEQYF.

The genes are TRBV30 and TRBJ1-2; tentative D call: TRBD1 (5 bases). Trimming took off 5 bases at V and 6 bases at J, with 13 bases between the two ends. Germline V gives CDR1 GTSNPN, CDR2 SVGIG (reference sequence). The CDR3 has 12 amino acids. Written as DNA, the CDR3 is TGTGCCTGGGTTTACGGGACGGATGGCTACACCTTC. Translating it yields CAWVYGTDGYTF.

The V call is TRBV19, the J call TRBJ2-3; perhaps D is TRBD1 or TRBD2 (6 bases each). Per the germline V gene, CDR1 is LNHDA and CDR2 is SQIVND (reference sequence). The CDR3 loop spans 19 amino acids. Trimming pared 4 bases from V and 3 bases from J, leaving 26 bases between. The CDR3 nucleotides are TGTGCCAGTAGTAGGAGGGGCGCGGTAAACCGAGGGGGGACAGATACGCAGTATTTT. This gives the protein CASSRRGAVNRGGTDTQYF.

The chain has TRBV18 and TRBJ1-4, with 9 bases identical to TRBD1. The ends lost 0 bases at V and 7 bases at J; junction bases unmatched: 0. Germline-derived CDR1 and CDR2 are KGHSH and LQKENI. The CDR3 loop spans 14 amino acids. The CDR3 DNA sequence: TGTGCCAGCTCACCACCGACAGGGGGTGAAAAACTGTTTTTT. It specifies CASSPPTGGEKLFF.

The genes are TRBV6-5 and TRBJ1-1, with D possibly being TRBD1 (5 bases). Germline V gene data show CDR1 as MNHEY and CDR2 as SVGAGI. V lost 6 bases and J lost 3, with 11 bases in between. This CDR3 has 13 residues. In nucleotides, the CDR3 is TGTGCCAGCAGGCCGGGACTGTACACTGAAGCTTTCTTT. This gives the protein CASRPGLYTEAFF.

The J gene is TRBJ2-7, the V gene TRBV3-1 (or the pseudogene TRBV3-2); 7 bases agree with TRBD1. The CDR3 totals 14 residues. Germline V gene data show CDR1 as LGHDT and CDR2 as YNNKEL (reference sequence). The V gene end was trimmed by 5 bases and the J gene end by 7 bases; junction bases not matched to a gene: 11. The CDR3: CASSSRTGPGEQYF. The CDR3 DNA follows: TGTGCCAGCAGCTCCCGGACAGGCCCCGGGGAGCAGTACTTC.

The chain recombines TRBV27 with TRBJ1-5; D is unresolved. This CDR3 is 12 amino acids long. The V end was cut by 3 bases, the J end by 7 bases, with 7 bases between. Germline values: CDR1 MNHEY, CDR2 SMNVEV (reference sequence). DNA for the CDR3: TGTGCCAGCAGTTTCCTAGGGCAGCCCCAGCATTTT. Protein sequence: CASSFLGQPQHF.

The CDR3, as DNA: TGTGCCAGTCAGGGGGCATCCACCGGGGAGCTGTTTTTT. It codes for CASQGASTGELFF. This sequence joins TRBV25-1 and TRBJ2-2, with 8 bases aligning to TRBD1. Germline V gene lookup returns CDR1 MGHDK and CDR2 SYGVNS. J was trimmed by 4 bases and V by 9 bases; bases with no gene match: 4. There are 13 residues in the CDR3.

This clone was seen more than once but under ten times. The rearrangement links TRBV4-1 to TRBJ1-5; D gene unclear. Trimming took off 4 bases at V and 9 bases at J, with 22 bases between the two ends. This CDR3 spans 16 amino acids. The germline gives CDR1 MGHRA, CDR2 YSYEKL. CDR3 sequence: CASSPVDMGFSGPQHF. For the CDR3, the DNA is TGCGCCAGCAGCCCAGTCGATATGGGCTTCTCTGGGCCCCAGCATTTT.

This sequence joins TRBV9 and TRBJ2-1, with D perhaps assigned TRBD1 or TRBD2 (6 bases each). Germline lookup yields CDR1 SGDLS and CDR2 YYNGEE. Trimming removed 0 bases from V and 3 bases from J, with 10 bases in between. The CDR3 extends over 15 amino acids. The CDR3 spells CASSVGGAIYNEQFF. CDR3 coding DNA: TGTGCCAGCAGCGTAGGGGGGGCCATCTACAATGAGCAGTTCTTC.

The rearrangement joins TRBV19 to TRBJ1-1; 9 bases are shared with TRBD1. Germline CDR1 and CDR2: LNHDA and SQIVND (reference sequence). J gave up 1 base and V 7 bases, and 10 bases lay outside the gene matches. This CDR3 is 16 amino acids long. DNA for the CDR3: TGTGCCAGTACCAATGAGGGGACAGGGAAGAACACTGAAGCTTTCTTT. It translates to CASTNEGTGKNTEAFF.

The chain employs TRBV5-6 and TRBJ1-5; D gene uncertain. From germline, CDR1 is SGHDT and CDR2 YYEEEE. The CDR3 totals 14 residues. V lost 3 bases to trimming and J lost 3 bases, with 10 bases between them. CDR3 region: CASSSRSLNQPQHF. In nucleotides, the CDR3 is TGTGCCAGCAGCTCGCGCTCTCTCAATCAGCCCCAGCATTTT.

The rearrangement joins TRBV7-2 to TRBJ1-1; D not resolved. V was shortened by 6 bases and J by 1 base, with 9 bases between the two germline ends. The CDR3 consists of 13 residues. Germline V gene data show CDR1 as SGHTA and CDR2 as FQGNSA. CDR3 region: CASRTTWNTEAFF. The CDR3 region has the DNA TGTGCCAGCAGGACGACATGGAACACTGAAGCTTTCTTT.

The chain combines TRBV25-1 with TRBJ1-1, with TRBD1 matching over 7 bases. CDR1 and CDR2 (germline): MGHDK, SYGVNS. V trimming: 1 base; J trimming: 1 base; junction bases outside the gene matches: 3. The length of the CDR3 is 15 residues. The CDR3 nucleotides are TGTGCCAGCAGTGAATGGCGACAGGGGAACACTGAAGCTTTCTTT. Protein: CASSEWRQGNTEAFF.

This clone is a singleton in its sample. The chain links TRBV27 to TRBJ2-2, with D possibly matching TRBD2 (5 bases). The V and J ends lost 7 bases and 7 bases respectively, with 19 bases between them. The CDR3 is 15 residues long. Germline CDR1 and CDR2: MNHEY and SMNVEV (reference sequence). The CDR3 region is CASTTRDRPHGELFF. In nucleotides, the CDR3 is TGTGCCAGCACCACTAGGGATAGGCCGCACGGGGAGCTGTTTTTT.

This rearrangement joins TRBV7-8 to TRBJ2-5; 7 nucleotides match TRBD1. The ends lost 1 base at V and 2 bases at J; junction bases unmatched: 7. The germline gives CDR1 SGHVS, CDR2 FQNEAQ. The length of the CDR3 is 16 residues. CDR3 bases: TGTGCCAGCAGCTTAGTTGGGGACAGTCCTCAAGAGACCCAGTACTTC. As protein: CASSLVGDSPQETQYF.